One T cell receptor (beta chain) is described in this entry. Some clones are missing from TCRdb's copy, which holds only in-frame ones; the method was immunoSEQ multiplex PCR. The sample yields 15,000 to 20,000 clones, about 85% seen once. This sample was included in a study of T cell clonotyping in hematopoietic cell transplantation. Germline CDR1 SGHAT, CDR2 FQNNGV. CDR3 length equals 15 residues. The V and J ends lost 5 bases and 5 bases, in that order; junction bases with no gene match: 11. The sequence derives from a male patient aged 55-69 years who had an allogeneic stem cell transplant from a related donor, so the T cells may come from the graft donor. Some clones in this sample may be carry-over from other donors' samples. V gene TRBV11-2 combines with J gene TRBJ1-2, with TRBD1 matching 7 bases. The specimen comprised PBMCs, sampled 100 days after allogeneic stem cell transplant. CDR3 DNA sequence: TGTGCCAGCAGCCCTCGACAGGGCCCGGGGTATGGCTACACCTTC. It is translated as CASSPRQGPGYGYTF.